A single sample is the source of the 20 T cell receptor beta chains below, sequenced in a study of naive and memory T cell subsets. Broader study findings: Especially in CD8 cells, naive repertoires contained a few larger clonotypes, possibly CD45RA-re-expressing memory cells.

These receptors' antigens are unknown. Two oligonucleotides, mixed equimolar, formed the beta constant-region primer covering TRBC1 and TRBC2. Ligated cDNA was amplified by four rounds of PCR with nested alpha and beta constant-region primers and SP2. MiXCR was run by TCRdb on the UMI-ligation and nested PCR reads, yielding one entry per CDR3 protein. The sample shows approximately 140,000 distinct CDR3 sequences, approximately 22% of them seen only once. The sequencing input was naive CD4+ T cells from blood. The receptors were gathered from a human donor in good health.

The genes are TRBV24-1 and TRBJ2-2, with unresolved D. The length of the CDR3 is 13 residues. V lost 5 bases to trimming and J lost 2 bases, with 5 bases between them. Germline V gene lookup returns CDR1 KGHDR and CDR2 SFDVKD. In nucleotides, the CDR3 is TGTGCCACCAGTGTCGGCAACACCGGGGAGCTGTTTTTT. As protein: CATSVGNTGELFF.

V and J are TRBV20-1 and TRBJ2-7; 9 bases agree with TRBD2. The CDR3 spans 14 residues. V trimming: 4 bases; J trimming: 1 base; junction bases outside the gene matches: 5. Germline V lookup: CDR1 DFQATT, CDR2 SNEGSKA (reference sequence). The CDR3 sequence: CSANLAGVSYEQYF. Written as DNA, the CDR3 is TGCAGTGCTAACTTAGCGGGAGTATCCTACGAGCAGTACTTC.

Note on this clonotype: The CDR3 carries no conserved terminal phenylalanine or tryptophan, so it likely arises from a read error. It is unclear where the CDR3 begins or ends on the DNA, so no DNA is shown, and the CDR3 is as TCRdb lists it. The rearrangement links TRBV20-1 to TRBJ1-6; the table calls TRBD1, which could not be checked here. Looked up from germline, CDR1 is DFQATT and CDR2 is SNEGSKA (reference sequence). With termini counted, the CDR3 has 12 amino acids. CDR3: CSASGQDRPGFM.

The CDR3 DNA follows: TGCGCCAGCAGCCCCGACCGCGGTGAAGCTTTCTTT. Its protein product is CASSPDRGEAFF. The chain is built from TRBV10-2 and TRBJ1-1; D is undetermined. Trimming stripped 6 bases from V and 7 bases from J, with 12 bases between. CDR1 WSHSY and CDR2 SAAADI come from the germline V gene. CDR3 length: 12 residues.

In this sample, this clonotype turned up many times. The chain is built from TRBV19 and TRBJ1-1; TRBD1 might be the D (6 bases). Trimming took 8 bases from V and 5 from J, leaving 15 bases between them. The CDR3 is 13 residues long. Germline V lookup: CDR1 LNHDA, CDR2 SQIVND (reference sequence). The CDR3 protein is CASRLGGGTEAFF. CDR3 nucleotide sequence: TGTGCCAGTCGACTCGGGGGCGGGACTGAAGCTTTCTTT. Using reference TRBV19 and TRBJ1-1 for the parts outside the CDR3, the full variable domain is DGGITQSPKYLFRKEGQNVTLSCEQNLNHDAMYWYRQDPGQGLRLIYYSQIVNDFQKGDIAEGYSVSREKKESFPLTVTSAQKNPTAFYLCASRLGGGTEAFFGQGTRLTVV.

The CDR3 DNA reads TGCAGCGTTGGGACAGGGATAAGCACAGATACGCAGTATTTT. As protein: CSVGTGISTDTQYF. The rearrangement joins TRBV29-1 to TRBJ2-3, with 8 bases matching TRBD1. Germline CDR1 is SQVTM and CDR2 is ANQGSEA. Germline trimming cut 4 bases from V and 0 bases from J; bases unmatched to any gene: 3. This CDR3 contains 14 residues.

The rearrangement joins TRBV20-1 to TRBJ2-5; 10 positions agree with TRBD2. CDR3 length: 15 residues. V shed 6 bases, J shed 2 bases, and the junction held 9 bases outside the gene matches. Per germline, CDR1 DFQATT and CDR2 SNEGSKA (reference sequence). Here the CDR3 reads CSAKQLAGLQETQYF. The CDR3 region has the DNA TGCAGTGCCAAGCAACTAGCGGGATTGCAAGAGACCCAGTACTTC.

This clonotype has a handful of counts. CDR3: CASSGVTQAYNEQFF. CDR3 DNA: TGTGCCAGCAGTGGTGTTACCCAAGCCTACAATGAGCAGTTCTTC. The chain uses TRBV14 and TRBJ2-1; D unresolved. The CDR3 runs to 15 residues. CDR1 and CDR2 from the germline V gene are SGHDN and FVKESK. The V end was cut by 6 bases, the J end by 2 bases, with 14 bases between. The variable domain in full, completed from reference TRBV14 and TRBJ2-1, reads EAGVTQFPSHSVIEKGQTVTLRCDPISGHDNLYWYRRVMGKEIKFLLHFVKESKQDESGMPNNRFLAERTGGTYSTLKVQPAELEDSGVYFCASSGVTQAYNEQFFGPGTRLTVL.

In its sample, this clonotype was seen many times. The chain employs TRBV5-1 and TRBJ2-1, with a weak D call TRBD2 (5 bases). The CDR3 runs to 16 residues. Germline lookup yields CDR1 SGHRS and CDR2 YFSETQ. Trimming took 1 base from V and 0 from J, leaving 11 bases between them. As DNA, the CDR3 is TGCGCCAGCAGCTTGACCACTAGAGGCTCCTACAATGAGCAGTTCTTC. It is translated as CASSLTTRGSYNEQFF.

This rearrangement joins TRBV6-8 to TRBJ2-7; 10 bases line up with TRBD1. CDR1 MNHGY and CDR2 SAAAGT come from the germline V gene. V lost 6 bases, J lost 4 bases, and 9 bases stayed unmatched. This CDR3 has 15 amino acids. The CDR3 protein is CASRRQGASGYEQYF. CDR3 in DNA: TGTGCCAGCAGAAGACAGGGGGCGTCGGGTTACGAGCAGTACTTC.

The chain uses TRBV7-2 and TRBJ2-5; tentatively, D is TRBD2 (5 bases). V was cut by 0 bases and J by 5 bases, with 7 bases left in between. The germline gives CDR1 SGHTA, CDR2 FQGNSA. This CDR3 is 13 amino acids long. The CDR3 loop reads CASSLARRETQYF. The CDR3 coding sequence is TGTGCCAGCAGCTTAGCCCGGAGGGAGACCCAGTACTTC.

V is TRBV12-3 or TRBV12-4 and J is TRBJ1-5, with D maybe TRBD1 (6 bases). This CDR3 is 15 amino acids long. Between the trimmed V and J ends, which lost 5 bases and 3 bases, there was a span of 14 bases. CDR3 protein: CASSPRGLDNQPQHF. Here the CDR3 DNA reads TGTGCCAGCAGTCCCCGGGGGCTAGACAATCAGCCCCAGCATTTT.

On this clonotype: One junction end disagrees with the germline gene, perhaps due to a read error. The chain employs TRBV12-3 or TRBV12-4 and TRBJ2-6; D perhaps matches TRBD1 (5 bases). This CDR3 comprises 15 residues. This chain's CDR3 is CASSLTNSGANALTF. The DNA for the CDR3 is TGTGCCAGCAGTTTAACCAACTCTGGGGCCAACGCCCTGACTTTC.

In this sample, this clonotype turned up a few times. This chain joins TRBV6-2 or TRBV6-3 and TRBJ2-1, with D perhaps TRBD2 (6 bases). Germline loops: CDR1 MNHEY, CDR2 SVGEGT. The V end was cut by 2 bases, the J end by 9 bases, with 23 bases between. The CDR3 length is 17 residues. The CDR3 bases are TGTGCCAGCAGTTACCCCCCTGCCGCCGGGAGATGGGGTGAGCAGTTCTTC. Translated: CASSYPPAAGRWGEQFF.

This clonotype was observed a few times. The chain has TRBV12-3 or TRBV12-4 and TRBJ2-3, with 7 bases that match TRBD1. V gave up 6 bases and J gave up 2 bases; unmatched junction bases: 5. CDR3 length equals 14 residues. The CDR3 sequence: CASSWDRTTDTQYF. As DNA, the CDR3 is TGTGCCAGCAGCTGGGACAGAACCACAGATACGCAGTATTTT.

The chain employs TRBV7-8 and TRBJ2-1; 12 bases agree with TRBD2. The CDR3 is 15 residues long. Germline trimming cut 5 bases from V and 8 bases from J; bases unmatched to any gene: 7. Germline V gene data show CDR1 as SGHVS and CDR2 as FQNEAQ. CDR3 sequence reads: CASSATSGGPHEQFF. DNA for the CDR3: TGTGCCAGCAGCGCGACTAGCGGGGGCCCCCATGAGCAGTTCTTC.

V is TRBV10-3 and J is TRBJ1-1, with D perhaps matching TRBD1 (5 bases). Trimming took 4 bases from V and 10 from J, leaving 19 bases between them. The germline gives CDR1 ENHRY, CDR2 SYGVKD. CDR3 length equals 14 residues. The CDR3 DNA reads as TGTGCCATCAGTGGCCCCGCAGGGCCTGAGGGAGCTTTCTTT. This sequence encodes CAISGPAGPEGAFF.

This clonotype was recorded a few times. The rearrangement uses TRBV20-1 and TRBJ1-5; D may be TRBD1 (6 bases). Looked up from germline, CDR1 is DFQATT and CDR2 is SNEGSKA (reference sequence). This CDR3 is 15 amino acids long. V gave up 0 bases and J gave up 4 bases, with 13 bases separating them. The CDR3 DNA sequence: TGCAGTGCTAGAGAGGGGGCTGGTGCTAATCAGCCCCAGCATTTT. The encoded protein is CSAREGAGANQPQHF.

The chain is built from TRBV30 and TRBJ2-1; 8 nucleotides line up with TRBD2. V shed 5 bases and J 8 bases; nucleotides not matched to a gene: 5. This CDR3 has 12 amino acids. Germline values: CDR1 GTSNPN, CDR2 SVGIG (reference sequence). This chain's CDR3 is CAWSSGRDEQFF. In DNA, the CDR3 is TGTGCCTGGTCAAGCGGGAGAGATGAGCAGTTCTTC.

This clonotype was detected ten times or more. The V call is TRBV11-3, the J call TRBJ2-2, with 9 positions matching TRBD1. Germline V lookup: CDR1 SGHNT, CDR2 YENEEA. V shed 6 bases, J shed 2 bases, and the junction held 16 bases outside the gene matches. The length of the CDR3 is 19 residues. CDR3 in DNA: TGTGCCAGCAGTCCTGAGACTTTTCCGGGACAGGGAAACACCGGGGAGCTGTTTTTT. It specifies CASSPETFPGQGNTGELFF.